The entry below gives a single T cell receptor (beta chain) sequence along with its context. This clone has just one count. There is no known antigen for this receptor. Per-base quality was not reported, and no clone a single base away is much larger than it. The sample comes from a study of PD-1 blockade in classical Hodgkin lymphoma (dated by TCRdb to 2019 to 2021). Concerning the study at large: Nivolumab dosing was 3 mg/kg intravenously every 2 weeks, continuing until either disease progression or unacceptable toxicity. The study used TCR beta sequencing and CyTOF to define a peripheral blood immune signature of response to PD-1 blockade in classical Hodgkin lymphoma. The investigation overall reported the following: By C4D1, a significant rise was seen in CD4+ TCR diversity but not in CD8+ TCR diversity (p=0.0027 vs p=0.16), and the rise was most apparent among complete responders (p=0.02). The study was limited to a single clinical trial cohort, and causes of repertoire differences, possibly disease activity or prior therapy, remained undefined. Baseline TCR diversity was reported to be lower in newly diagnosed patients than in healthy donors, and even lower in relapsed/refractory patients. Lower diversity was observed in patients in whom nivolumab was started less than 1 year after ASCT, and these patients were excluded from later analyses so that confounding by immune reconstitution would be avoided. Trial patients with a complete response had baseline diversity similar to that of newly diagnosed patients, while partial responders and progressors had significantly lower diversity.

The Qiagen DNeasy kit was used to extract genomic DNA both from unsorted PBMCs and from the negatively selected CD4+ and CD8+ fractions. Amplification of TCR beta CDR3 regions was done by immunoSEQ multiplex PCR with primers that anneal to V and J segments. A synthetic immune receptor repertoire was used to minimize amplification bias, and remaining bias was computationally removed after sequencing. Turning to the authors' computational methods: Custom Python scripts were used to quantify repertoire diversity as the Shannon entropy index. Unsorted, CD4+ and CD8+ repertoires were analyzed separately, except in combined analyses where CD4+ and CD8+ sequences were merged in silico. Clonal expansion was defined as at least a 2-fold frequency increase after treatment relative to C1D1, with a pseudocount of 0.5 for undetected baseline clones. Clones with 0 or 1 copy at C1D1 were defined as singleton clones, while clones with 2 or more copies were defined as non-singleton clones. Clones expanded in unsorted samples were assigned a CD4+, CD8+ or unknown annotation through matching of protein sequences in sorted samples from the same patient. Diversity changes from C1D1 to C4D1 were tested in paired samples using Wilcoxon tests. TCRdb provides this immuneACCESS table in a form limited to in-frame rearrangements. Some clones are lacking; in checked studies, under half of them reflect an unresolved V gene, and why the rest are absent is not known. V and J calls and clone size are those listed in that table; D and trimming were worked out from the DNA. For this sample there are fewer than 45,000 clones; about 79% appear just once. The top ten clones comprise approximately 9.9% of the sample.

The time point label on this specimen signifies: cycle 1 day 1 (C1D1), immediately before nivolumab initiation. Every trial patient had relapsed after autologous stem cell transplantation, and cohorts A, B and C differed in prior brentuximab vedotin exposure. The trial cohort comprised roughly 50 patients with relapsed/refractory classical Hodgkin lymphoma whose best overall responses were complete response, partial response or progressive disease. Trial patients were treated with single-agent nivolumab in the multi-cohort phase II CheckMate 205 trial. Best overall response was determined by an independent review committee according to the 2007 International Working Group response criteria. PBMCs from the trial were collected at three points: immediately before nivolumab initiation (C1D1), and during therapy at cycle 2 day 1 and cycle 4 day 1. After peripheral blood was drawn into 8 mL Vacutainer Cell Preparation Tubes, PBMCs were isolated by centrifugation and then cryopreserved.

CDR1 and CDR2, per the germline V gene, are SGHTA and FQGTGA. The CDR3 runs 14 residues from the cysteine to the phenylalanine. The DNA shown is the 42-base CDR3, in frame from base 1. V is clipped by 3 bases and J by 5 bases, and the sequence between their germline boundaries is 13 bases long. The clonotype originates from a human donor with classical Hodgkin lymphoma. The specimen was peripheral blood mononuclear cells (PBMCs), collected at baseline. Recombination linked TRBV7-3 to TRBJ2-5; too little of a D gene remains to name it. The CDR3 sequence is CASSLGGSRETQYF. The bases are TGTGCCAGCAGCTTGGGTGGCAGTCGTGAGACCCAGTACTTC.